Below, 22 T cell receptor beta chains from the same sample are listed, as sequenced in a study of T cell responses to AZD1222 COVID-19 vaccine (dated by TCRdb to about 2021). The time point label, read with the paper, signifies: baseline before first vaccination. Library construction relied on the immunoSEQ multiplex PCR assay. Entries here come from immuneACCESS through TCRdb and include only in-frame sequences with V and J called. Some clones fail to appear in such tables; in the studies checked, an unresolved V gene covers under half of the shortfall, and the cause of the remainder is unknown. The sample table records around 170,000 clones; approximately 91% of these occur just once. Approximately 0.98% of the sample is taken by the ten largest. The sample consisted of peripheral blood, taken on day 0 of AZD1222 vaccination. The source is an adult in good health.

The CDR3 sequence is CASIMVEAFF. CDR3 sequence (DNA): TGTGCCAGCATAATGGTGGAAGCTTTCTTT. This chain joins TRBV28 and TRBJ1-1; D ambiguous. Germline V gives CDR1 MDHEN, CDR2 SYDVKM. The germline V and J ends were trimmed by 7 bases and 8 bases, with 8 bases remaining between them. The CDR3 totals 10 residues.

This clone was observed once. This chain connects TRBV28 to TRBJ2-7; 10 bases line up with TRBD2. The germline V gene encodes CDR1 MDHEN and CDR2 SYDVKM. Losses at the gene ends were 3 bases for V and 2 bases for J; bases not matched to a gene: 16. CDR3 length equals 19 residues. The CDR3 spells CASSFIRAGGTQKPYEQYF. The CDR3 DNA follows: TGTGCCAGCAGTTTTATTCGAGCGGGAGGGACCCAAAAACCCTACGAGCAGTACTTC.

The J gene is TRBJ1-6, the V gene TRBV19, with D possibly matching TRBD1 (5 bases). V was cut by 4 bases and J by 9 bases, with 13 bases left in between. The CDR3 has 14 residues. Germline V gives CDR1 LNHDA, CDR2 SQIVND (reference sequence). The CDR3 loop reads CASSTQGYGSPLHF. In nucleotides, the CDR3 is TGTGCCAGTAGTACCCAGGGTTACGGTTCACCCCTCCACTTT.

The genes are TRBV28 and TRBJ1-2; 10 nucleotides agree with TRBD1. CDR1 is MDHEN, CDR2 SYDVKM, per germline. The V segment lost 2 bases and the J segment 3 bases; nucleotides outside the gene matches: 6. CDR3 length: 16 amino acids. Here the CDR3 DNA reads TGTGCCAGCAGTTTACGAGGACAGGGGGAATACTATGGCTACACCTTC. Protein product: CASSLRGQGEYYGYTF.

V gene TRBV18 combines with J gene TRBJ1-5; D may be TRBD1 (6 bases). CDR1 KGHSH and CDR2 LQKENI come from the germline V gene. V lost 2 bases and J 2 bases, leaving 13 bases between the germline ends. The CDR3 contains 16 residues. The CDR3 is CASSPGQIGGNQPQHF. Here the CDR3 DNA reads TGTGCCAGCTCACCAGGACAGATTGGGGGCAATCAGCCCCAGCATTTT.

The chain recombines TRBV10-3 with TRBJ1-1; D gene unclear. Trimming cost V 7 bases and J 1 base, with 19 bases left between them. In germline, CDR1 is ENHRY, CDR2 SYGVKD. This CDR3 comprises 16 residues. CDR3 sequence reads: CAITDQVWPRNTEAFF. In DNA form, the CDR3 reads TGTGCCATCACCGACCAGGTTTGGCCGCGGAACACTGAAGCTTTCTTT.

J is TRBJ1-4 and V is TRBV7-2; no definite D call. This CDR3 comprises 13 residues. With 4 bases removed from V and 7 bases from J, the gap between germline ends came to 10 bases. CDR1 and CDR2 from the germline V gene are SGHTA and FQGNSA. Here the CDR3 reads CASSYRTGEKLFF. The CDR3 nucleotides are TGTGCCAGCAGCTATCGGACGGGTGAAAAACTGTTTTTT.

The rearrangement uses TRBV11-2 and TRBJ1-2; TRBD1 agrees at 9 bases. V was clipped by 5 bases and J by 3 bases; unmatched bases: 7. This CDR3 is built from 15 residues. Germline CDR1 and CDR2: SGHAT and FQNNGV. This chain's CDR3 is CASSPGTGWDYGYTF. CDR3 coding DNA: TGTGCCAGCAGCCCCGGGACAGGGTGGGACTATGGCTACACCTTC.

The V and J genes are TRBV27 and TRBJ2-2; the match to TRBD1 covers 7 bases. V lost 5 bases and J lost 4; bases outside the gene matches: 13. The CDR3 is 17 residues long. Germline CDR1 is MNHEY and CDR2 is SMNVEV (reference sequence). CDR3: CASSRRKSRGITGELFF. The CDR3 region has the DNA TGTGCCAGCAGTCGCCGGAAGAGCAGGGGGATCACCGGGGAGCTGTTTTTT.

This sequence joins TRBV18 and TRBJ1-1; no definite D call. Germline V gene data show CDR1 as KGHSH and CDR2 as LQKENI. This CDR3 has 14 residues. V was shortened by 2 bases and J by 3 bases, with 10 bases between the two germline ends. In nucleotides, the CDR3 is TGTGCCAGCTCACCAGGAGGGTGGGACACTGAAGCTTTCTTT. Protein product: CASSPGGWDTEAFF.

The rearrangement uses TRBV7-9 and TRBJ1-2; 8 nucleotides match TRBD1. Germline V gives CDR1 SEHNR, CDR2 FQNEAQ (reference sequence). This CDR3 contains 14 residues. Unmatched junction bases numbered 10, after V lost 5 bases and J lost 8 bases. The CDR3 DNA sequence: TGTGCCAGCAGCCTGACGGACAGGGTGAGAGGCTACACCTTC. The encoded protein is CASSLTDRVRGYTF.

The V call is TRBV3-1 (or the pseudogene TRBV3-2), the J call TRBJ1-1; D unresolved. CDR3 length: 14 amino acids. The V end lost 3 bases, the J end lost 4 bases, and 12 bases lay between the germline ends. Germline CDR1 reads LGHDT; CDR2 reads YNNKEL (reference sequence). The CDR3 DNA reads TGTGCCAGCAGCCACCCTGGAGGAGGCACTGAAGCTTTCTTT. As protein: CASSHPGGGTEAFF.

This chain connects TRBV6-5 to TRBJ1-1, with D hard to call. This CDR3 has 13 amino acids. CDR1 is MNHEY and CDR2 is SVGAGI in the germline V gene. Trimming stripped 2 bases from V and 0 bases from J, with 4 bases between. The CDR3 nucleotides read TGTGCCAGCAGTTACGGTATGAACACTGAAGCTTTCTTT. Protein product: CASSYGMNTEAFF.

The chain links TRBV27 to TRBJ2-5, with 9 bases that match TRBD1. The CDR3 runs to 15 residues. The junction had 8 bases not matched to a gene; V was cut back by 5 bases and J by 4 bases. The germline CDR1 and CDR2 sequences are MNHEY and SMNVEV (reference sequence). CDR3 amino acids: CASSPTGGSRETQYF. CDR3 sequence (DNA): TGTGCCAGCAGTCCGACAGGGGGGTCCAGAGAGACCCAGTACTTC.

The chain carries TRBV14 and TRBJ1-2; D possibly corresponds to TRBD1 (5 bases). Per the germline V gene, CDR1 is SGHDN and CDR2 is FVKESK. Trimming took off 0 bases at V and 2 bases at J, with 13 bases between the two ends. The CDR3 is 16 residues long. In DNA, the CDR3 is TGTGCCAGCAGCCAAGATATCGCAGGGAGAAACTATGGCTACACCTTC. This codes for CASSQDIAGRNYGYTF.

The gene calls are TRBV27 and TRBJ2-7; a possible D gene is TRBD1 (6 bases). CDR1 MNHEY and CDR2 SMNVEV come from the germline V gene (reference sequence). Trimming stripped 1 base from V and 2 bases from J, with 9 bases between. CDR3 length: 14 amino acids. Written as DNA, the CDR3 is TGTGCCAGCAGTTTATTCCCAGGGGCCTACGAGCAGTACTTC. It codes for CASSLFPGAYEQYF.

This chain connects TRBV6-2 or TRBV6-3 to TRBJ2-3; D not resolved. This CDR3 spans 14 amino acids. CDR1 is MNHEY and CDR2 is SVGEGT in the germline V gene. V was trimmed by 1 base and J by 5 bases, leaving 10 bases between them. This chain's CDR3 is CASSYFSLEDTQYF. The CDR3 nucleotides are TGTGCCAGCAGTTACTTCTCTCTGGAAGATACGCAGTATTTT.

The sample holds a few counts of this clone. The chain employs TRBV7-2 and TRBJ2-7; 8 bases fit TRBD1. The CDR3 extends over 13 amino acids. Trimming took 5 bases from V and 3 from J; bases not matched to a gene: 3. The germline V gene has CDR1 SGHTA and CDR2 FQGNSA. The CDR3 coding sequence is TGTGCCAGCAGCCCAGGGGGCGGCTACGAGCAGTACTTC. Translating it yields CASSPGGGYEQYF.

The CDR3 reads CASSLVIGYSSYEQYF. The CDR3 nucleotides are TGTGCCAGCAGCTTAGTTATCGGGTATAGCTCCTACGAGCAGTACTTC. The V and J genes are TRBV7-2 and TRBJ2-7; D is unclear. The CDR3 runs to 16 residues. The germline V gene has CDR1 SGHTA and CDR2 FQGNSA. The V and J ends lost 1 base and 0 bases respectively, with 13 bases between them.

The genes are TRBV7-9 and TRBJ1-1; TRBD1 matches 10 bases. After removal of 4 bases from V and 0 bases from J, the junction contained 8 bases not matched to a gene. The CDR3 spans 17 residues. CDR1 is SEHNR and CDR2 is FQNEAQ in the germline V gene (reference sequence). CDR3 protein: CASSSPRTGGLNTEAFF. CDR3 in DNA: TGTGCCAGCAGCTCACCCCGGACAGGGGGACTGAACACTGAAGCTTTCTTT.

CDR3 bases: TGTGCCAGCAGCTTAGTTGGGGTGGGCAAGGGCCCCCGAGGAAACACCATATATTTT. Translation gives CASSLVGVGKGPRGNTIYF. The V gene is TRBV11-2, the J gene TRBJ1-3; no clear D. The CDR3 is 19 residues long. V was shortened by 1 base and J by 4 bases, with 23 bases between the two germline ends. Germline V gene data show CDR1 as SGHAT and CDR2 as FQNNGV.

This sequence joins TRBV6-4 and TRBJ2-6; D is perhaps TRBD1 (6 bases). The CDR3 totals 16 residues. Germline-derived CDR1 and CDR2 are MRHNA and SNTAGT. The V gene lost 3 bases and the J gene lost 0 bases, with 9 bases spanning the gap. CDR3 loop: CASSDTGSSGANVLTF. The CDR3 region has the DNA TGTGCCAGCAGTGATACAGGGAGCTCTGGGGCCAACGTCCTGACTTTC.